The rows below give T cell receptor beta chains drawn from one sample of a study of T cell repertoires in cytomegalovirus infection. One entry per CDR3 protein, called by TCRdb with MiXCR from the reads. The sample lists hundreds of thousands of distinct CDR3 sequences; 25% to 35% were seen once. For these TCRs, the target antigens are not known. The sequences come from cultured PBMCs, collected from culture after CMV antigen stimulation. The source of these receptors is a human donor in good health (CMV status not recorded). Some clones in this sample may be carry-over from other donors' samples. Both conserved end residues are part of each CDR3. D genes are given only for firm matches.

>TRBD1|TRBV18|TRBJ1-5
CASSPGASGRGLYSNQPQHF
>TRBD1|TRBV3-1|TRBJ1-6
CASSQDRPEGQIPYNSPLHF
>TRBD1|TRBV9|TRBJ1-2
CASSPPGTGDFLGYGYTF
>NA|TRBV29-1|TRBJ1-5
CSVEDAQGRVGNQPQHF
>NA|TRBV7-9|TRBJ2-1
CASSLGVAPPDNEQFF
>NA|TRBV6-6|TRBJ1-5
CASSYQTAGSNQPQHF
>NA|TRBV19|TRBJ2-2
CASSMGSSVSGELFF
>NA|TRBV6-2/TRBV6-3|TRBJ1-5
CASSYSAYQPQHF
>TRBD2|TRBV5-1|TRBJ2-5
CASNPGLDTETQYF
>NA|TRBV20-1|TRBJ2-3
CSAKRTGTDTQYF
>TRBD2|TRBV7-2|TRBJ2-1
CASSNRDYPGEQFF
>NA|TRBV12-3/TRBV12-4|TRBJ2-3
CASSFGASSTDTQYF
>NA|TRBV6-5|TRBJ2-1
CASSYSSRPYEQFF
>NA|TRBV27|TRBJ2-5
CASSHRTQYF
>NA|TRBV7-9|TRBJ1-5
CASSPAGREDQPQHF
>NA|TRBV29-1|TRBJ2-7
CSVGSSGEQYF
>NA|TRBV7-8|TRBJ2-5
CASSLDWRMGETQYF
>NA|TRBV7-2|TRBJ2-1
CASSFLGPGEQFF
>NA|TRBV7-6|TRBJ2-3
CASPGPTSTDTQYF
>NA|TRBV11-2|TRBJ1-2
CASSLAVGTGYTF
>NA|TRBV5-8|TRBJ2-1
CASSLVYGYNEQFF
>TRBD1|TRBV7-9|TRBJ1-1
CASSRGTGRFWNTEAFF
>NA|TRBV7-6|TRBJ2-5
CASSLFDGGETQYF
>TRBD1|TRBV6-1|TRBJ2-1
CASRPGQTYNEQFF
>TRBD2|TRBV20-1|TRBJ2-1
CSAPSGANNEQFF
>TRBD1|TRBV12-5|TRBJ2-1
CASGPGTGDNEQFF
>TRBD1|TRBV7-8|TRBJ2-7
CASSLGGQGSYEQYF
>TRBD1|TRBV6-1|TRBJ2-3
CASSEGAGGSTDTQYF
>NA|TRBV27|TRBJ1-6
CASSREGQGYSPLHF
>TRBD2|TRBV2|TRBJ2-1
CASIQGSGPGGNEQFF
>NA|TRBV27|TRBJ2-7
CASALGPGGEQYF
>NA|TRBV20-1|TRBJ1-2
CSARGSASYGYTF
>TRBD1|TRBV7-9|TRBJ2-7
CASSLLDRGEQYF
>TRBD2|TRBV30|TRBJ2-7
CAWSVGTSSPYEQYF
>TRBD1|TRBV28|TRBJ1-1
CASSLAGTENTEAFF
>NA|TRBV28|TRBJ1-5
CASSLSGWGSNQPQHF
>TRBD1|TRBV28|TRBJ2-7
CASSPPPPGQGAVEQYF
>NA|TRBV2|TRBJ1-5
CASSVRNQPQHF
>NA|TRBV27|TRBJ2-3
CASSAPRGGTDTQYF
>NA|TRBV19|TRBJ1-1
CASSRGGSSRAFF
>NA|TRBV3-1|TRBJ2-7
CASSQETFYEQYF
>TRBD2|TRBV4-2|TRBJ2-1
CASSQDILAGVNEQFF
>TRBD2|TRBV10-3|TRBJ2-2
CAISEINKASGRTNTGELFF
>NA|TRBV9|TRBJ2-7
CASSTTQGSYEQYF
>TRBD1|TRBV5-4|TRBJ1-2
CASSSFRTGRGYTF
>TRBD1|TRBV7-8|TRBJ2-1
CASSVYTGGSHLYNEQFF
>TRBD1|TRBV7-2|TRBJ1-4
CASSLRGQGEKLFF
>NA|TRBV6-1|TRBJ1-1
CASSERIAGNTEAFF
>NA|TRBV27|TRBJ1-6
CASSFEGRDNSPLHF
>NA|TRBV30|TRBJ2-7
CAWRGDRDTYEQYF
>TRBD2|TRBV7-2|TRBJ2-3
CASSTASGSGRDTQYF
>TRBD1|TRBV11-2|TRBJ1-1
CASSMTGVAFF
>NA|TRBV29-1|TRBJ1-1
CSVVGRGGGTEAFF